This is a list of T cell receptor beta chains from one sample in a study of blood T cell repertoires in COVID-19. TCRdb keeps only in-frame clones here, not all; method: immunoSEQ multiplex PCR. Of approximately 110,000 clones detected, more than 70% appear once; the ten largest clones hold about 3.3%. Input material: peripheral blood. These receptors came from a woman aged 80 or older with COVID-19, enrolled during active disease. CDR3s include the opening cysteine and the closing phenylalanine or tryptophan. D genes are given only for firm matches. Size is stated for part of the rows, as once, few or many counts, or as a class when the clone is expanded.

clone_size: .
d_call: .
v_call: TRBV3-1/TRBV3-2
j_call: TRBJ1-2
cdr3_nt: TGTGCCAGCAGCCAAGATATGGGGGCCGGCTACACCTTC
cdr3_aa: CASSQDMGAGYTF

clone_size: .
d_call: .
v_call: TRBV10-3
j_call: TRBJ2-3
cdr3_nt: TGTGCCACCGGGGGTATCGACACAGATACGCAGTATTTT
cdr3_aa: CATGGIDTDTQYF

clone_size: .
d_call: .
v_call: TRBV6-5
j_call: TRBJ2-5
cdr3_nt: TGTGCCAGCATGGGCTTCCAAGAGACCCAGTACTTC
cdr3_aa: CASMGFQETQYF

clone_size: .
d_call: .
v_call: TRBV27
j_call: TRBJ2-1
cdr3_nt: TGTGCCAGCAGTTTAATGCTAGCAGGCTACAATGAGCAGTTCTTC
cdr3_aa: CASSLMLAGYNEQFF

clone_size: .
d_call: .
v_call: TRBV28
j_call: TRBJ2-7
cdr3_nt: TGTGCCAGCAGGGGGCCCGAGCAGTACTTC
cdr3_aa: CASRGPEQYF

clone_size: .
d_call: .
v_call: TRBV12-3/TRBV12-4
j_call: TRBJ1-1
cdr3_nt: TGTGCCAGCAGTTTACAAATCCGGACTGAAGCTTTCTTT
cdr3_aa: CASSLQIRTEAFF

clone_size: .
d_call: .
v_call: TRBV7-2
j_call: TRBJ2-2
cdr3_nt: TGTGCCAGCAGCTTAGTACAGGGTGACACCGGGGAGCTGTTTTTT
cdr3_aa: CASSLVQGDTGELFF

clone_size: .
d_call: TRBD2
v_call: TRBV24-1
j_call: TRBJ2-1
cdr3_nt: TGTGCCACCAGTGATCCTCCTAGCGGGCCCCGGTTGAGGTCAGGGTACAATGAGCAGTTCTTC
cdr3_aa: CATSDPPSGPRLRSGYNEQFF

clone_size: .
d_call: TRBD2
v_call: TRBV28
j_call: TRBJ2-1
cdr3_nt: TGTGCCAGCAGTGTCCAGGGACTAGGTAGGAATGAGCAGTTCTTC
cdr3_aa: CASSVQGLGRNEQFF

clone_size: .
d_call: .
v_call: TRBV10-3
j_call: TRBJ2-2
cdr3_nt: TGTGCCATCAGTGAGTACAAGAACACCGGGGAGCTGTTTTTT
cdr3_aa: CAISEYKNTGELFF

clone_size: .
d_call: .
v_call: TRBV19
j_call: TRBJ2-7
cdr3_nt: TGTGCCAGTAGTATCTCCAGAACCTACGAGCAGTACTTC
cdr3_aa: CASSISRTYEQYF

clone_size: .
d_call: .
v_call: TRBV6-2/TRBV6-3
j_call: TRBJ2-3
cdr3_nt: TGTGCCAGCAGTAGAGGGTGGTCGACAGATACGCAGTATTTT
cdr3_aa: CASSRGWSTDTQYF

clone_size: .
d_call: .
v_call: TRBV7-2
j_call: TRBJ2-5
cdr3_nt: TGTGCCAGCAACCAGGGGATGGGAGAGACCCAGTACTTC
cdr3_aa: CASNQGMGETQYF

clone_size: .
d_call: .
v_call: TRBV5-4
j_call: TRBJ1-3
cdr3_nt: TGTGCCAGCAGCCTAGAACGGGGAAACACCATATATTTT
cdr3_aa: CASSLERGNTIYF

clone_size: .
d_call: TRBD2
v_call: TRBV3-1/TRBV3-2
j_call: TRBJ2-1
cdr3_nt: TGTGCCAGCAGCCAAGTGGCTAGCGGGAGATCTGAGCAGTTCTTC
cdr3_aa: CASSQVASGRSEQFF

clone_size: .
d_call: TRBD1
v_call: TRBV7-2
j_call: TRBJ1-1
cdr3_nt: TGTGCCAGCAGCTTAGCTCTTTTGACAGGGGGGGGAGCTTTCTTT
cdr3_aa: CASSLALLTGGGAFF

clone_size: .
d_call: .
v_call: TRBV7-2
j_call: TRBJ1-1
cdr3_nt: TGTGCCAGCAGCTTAGGAATACTCGCCACTGAAGCTTTCTTT
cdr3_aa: CASSLGILATEAFF

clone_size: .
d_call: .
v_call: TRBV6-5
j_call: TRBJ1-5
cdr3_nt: TGTGCCAGCATCTACAGTGATTATAGCAATCAGCCCCAGCATTTT
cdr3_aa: CASIYSDYSNQPQHF

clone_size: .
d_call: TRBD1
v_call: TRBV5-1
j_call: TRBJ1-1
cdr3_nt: TGCGCCAGCAGCTTGGACGGACAGGGGAACACTGAAGCTTTCTTT
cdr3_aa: CASSLDGQGNTEAFF

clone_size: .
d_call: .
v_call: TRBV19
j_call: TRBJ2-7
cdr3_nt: TGTGCCAGTAGTATAGGCGGCGCTTACGAGCAGTACTTC
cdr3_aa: CASSIGGAYEQYF

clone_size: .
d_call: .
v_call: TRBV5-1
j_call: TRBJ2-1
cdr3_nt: TGCGCCAGCAGCTTGGGGACTGCTAATGAGCAGTTCTTC
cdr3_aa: CASSLGTANEQFF

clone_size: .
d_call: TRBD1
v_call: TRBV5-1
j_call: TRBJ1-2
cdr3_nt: TGCGCCAGCAGCACACAGGGGAATTATGGCTACACCTTC
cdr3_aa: CASSTQGNYGYTF

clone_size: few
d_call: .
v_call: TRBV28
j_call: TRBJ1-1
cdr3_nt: TGTGCCACCCAGAGGGCGAACACTGAAGCTTTCTTT
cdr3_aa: CATQRANTEAFF

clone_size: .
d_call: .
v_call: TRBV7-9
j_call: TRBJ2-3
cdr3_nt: TGTGCCAGCAGCTTAGAGTCCGGGGTCCTAAAATATTACACAGATACGCAGTATTTT
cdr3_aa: CASSLESGVLKYYTDTQYF

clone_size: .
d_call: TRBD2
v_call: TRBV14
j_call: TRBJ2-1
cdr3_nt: TGTGCCAGCAGCGGGAGGGCCTACTACAATGAGCAGTTCTTC
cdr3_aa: CASSGRAYYNEQFF

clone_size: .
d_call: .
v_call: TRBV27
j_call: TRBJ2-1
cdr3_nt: TGTGCCAGCAGACCTAGACAGATCACCTACAATGAGCAGTTCTTC
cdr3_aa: CASRPRQITYNEQFF

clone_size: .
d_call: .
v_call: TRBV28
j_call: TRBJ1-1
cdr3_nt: TGTGCCAGCAGTTTACCCTCGGGGGGGGACACTGAAGCTTTCTTT
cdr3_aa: CASSLPSGGDTEAFF

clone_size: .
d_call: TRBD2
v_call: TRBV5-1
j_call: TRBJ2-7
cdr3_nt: TGCGCCAGCAGCTTCGGGACTAGCGGGAACTACGAGCAGTACTTC
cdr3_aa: CASSFGTSGNYEQYF

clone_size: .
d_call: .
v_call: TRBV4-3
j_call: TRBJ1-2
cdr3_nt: TGCGCCAGCAGCCAAGATTACGGGTTCGGCTACACCTTC
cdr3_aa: CASSQDYGFGYTF

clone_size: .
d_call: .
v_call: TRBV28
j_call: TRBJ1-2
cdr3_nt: TGTGCCACCTCACTACGGCGGGGCTATGGCTACACCTTC
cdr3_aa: CATSLRRGYGYTF

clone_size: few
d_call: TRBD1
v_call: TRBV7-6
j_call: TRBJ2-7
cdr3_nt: TGTGCCAGCAGCTCGGGACAGGGACCCTACGAGCAGTACTTC
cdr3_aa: CASSSGQGPYEQYF

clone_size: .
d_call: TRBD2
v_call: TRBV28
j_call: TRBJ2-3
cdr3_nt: TGTGCCAGCAGTAAAGCGGGAGCTGGCACAGATACGCAGTATTTT
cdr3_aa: CASSKAGAGTDTQYF

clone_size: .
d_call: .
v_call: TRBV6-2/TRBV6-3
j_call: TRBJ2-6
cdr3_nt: TGTGCCAGCAGCAACACAGGGTCTGGGGCCAACGTCCTGACTTTC
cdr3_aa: CASSNTGSGANVLTF

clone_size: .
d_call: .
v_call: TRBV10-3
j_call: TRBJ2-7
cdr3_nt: TGTGCCATCAGTGGCGACAGTACCTACGAGCAGTACTTC
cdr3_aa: CAISGDSTYEQYF

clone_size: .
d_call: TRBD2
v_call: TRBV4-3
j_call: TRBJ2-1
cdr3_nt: TGCGCCAGCAGCCATTCCGAGACTAGCCCCTACAATGAGCAGTTCTTC
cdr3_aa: CASSHSETSPYNEQFF

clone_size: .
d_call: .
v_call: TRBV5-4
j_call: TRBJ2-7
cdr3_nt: TGTGCCAGCAGCCCCGGGACACTTAAGAGCTACGAGCAGTACTTC
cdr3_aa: CASSPGTLKSYEQYF

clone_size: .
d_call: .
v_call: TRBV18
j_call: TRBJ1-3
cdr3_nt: TGTGCCAGCTCGTCCCAAGCAGCGGGTATATATTTT
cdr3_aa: CASSSQAAGIYF

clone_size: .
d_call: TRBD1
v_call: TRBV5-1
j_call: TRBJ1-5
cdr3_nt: TGCGCCAGCAGCTTGGGACAGGGAGGTAATCAGCCCCAGCATTTT
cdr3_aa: CASSLGQGGNQPQHF

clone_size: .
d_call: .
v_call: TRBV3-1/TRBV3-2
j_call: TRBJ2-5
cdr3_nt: TGTGCCAGCAGCCAGCTACTACAAGAGACCCAGTACTTC
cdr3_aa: CASSQLLQETQYF

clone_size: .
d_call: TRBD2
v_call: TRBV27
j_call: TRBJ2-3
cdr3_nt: TGTGCCAGCAGTCTGAGCGGGATTAAAACAGATACGCAGTATTTT
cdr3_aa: CASSLSGIKTDTQYF

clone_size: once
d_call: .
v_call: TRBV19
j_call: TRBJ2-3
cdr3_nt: TGTGCCAGTAGATCGAGTTCAGGGTGGCAAGCGCAGTATTTT
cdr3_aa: CASRSSSGWQAQYF

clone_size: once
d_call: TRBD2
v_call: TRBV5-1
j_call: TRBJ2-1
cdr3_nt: TGCGCCAGCAGCTTGGGGACTAGCGGGAGGGTTGGTGAGCAGTTCTTC
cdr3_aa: CASSLGTSGRVGEQFF